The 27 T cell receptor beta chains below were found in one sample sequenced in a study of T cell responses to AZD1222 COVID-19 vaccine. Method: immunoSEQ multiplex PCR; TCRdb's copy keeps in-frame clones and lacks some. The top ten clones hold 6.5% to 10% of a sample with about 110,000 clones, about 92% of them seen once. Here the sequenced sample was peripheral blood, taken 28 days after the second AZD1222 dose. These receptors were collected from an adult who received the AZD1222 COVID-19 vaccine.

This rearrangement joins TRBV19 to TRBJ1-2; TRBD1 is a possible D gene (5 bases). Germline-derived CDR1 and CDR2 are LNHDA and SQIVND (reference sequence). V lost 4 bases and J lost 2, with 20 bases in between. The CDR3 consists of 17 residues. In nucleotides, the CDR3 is TGTGCCAGTAGTACCCAGGCGGGGGATTGGGTAAACTATGGCTACACCTTC. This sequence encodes CASSTQAGDWVNYGYTF.

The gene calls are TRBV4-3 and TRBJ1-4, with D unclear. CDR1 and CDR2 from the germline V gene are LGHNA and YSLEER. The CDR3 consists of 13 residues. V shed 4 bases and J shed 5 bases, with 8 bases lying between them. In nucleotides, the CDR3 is TGCGCCAGCAGCCGGACGGGGAATGAAAAACTGTTTTTT. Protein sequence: CASSRTGNEKLFF.

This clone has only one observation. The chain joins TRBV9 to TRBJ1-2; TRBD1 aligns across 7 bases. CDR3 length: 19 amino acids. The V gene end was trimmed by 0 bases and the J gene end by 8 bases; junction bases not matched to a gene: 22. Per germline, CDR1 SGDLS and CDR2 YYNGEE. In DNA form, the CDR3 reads TGTGCCAGCAGCGTAGGATTGGGTCGAGGGGGCACCGGCTTGAAGGGCTACACCTTC. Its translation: CASSVGLGRGGTGLKGYTF.

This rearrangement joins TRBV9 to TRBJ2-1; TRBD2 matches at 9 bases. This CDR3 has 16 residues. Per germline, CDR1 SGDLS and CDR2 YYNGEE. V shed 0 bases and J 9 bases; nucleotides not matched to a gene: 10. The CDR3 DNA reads TGTGCCAGCAGCGTAGGCTGGCGGGGGGGCCCGGGTGAGCAGTTCTTC. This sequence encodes CASSVGWRGGPGEQFF.

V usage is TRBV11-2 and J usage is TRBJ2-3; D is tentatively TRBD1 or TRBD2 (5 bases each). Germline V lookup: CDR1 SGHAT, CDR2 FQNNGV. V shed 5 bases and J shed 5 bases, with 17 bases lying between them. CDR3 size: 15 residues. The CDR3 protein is CASSRIEGMGDTQYF. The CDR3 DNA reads TGTGCCAGCAGCCGAATTGAGGGGATGGGAGATACGCAGTATTTT.

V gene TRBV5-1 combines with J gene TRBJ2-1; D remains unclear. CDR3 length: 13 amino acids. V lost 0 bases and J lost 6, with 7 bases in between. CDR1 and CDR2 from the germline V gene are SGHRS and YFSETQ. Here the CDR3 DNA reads TGCGCCAGCAGCTTGGTGGCAAGCAATGAGCAGTTCTTC. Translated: CASSLVASNEQFF.

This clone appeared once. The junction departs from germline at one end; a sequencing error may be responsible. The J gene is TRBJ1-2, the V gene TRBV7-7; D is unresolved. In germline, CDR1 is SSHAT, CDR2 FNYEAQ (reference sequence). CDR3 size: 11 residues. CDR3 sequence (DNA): TGTGCTAGCATTGGCCCTGATGGCTACACCTTC. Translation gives CASIGPDGYTF.

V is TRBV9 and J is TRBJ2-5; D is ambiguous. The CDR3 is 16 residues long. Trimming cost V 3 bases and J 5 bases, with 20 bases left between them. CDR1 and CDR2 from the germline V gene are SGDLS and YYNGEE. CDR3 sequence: CASSAPMGNRKETQYF. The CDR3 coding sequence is TGTGCCAGCAGCGCCCCGATGGGGAATAGGAAGGAGACCCAGTACTTC.

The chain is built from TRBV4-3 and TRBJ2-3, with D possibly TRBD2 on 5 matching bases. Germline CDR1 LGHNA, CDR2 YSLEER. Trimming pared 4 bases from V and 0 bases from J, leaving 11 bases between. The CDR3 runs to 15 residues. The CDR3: CASSPFRGSTDTQYF. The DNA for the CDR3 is TGCGCCAGCAGCCCCTTTCGCGGGAGCACAGATACGCAGTATTTT.

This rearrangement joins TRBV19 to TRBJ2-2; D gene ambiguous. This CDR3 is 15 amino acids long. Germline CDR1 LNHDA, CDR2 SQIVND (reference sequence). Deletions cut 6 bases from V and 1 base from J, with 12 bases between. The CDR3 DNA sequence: TGTGCCAGTAGATTTCCGGGCCAGAACACCGGGGAGCTGTTTTTT. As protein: CASRFPGQNTGELFF.

CDR3 coding DNA: TGTGCCAGCAGCCCCGAGGGGCGAGGGGAGCAGTTCTTC. Translating gives CASSPEGRGEQFF. This chain connects TRBV12-3 or TRBV12-4 to TRBJ2-1; TRBD1 or TRBD2 may be the D gene (5 bases each). V lost 6 bases, J lost 10 bases, and 16 bases lay in between. This CDR3 has 13 amino acids.

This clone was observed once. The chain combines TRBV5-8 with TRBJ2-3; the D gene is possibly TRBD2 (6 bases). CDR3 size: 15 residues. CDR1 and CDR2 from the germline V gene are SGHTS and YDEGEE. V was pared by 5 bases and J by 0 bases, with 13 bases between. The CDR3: CASSPGGVSTDTQYF. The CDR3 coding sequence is TGTGCCAGCAGTCCTGGAGGGGTTAGCACAGATACGCAGTATTTT.

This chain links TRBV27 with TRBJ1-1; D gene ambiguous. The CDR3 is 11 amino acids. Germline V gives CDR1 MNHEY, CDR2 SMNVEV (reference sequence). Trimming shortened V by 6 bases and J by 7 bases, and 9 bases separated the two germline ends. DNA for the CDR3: TGTGCCAGCAGGGGTTACTATGAAGCTTTCTTT. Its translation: CASRGYYEAFF.

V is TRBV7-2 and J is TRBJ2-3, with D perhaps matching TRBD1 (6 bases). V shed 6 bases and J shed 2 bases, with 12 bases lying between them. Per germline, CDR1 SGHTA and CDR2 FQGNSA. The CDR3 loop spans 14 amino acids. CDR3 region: CASRTRGSTDTQYF. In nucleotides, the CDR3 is TGTGCCAGCAGGACCAGGGGATCCACAGATACGCAGTATTTT.

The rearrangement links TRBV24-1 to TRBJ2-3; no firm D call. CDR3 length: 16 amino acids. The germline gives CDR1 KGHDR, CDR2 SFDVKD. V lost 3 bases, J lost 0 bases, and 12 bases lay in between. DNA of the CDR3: TGTGCCACCAGTGATGCCCCGGGCAGTAGCACAGATACGCAGTATTTT. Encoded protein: CATSDAPGSSTDTQYF.

The CDR3 region is CASSLDRRKQYF. The CDR3 coding sequence is TGTGCCAGCAGCTTGGACCGGCGGAAGCAGTACTTC. V gene TRBV5-6 combines with J gene TRBJ2-7; D not resolved. Germline V gives CDR1 SGHDT, CDR2 YYEEEE. V was shortened by 0 bases and J by 8 bases, with 9 bases between the two germline ends. The CDR3 has 12 residues. Using reference TRBV5-6 and TRBJ2-7 for the parts outside the CDR3, the full variable domain is DAGVTQSPTHLIKTRGQQVTLRCSPKSGHDTVSWYQQALGQGPQFIFQYYEEEERQRGNFPDRFSGHQFPNYSSELNVNALLLGDSALYLCASSLDRRKQYFGPGTRLTVT.

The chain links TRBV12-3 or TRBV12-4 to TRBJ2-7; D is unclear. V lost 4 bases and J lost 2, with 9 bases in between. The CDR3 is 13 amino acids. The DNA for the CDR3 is TGTGCCAGCAGTTCGCAAGTAACCTACGAGCAGTACTTC. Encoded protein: CASSSQVTYEQYF.

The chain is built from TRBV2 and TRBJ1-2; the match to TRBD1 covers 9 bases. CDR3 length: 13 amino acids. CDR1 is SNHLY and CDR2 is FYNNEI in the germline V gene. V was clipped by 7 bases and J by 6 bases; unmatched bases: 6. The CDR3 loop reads CASNRGRNDGYTF. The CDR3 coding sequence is TGTGCCAGCAACAGGGGGCGAAATGATGGCTACACCTTC.

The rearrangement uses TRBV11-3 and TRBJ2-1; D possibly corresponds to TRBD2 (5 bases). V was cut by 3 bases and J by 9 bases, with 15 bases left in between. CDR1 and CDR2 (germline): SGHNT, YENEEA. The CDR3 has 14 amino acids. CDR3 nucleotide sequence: TGTGCCAGCAGCTTGGGTCTAATGGGGAGTGAGCAGTTCTTC. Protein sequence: CASSLGLMGSEQFF.

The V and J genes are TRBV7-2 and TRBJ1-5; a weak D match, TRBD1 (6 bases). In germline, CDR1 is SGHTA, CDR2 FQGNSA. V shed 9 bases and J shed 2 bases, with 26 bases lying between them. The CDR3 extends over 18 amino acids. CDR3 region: CASTKWGTNFFRNQPQHF. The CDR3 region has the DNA TGTGCCAGTACCAAATGGGGGACAAACTTTTTCCGCAATCAGCCCCAGCATTTT.

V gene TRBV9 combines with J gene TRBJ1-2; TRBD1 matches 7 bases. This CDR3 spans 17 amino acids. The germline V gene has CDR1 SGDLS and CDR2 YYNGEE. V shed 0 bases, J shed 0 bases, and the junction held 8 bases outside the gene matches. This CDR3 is CASSVDSTGIANYGYTF. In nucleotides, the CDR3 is TGTGCCAGCAGCGTAGATTCGACAGGGATAGCTAACTATGGCTACACCTTC.

The CDR3 DNA is TGCGCCAGCAGCACACAGGGGGGCACAGATACGCAGTATTTT. It codes for CASSTQGGTDTQYF. The chain combines TRBV5-1 with TRBJ2-3, with 8 nucleotides matching TRBD1. The germline V gene has CDR1 SGHRS and CDR2 YFSETQ. V shed 4 bases, J shed 1 base, and the junction held 2 bases outside the gene matches. The CDR3 loop spans 14 amino acids.

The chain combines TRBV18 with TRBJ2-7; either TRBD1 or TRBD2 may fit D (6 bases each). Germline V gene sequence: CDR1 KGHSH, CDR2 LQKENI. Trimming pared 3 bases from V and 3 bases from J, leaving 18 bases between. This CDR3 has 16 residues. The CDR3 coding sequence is TGTGCCAGCTCACCTCCCGGTTTTGGAGGGGGCTACGAGCAGTACTTC. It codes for CASSPPGFGGGYEQYF.

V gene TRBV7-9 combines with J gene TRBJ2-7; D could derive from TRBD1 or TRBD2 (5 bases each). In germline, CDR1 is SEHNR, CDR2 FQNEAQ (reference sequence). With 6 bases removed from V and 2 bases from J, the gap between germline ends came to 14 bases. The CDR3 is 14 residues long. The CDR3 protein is CASSPPGQAYEQYF. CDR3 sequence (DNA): TGTGCCAGCAGTCCCCCGGGGCAGGCCTACGAGCAGTACTTC.

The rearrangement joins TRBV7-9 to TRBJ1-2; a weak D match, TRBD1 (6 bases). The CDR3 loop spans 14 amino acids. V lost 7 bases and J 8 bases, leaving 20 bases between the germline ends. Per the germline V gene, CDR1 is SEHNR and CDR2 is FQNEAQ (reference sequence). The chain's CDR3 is CASTTPGGIRGYTF. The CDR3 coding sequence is TGTGCCAGCACCACCCCGGGGGGCATCCGGGGCTACACCTTC.

The CDR3 spells CASSYASTGVNTEAFF. The DNA of the CDR3 is TGTGCCAGCAGTTACGCGTCGACAGGGGTGAACACTGAAGCTTTCTTT. The J gene is TRBJ1-1, the V gene TRBV6-5; 8 bases map to TRBD1. V shed 2 bases, J shed 0 bases, and the junction held 5 bases outside the gene matches. This CDR3 spans 16 amino acids. Germline V gene data show CDR1 as MNHEY and CDR2 as SVGAGI.

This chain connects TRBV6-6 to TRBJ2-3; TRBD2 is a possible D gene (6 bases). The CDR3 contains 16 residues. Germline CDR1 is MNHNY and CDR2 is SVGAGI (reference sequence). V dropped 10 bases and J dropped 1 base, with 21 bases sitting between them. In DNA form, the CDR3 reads TGTGCCACCAAGGGAGGAGCCACCAGCCGCACAGATACGCAGTATTTT. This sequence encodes CATKGGATSRTDTQYF.